This entry is about one T cell receptor beta chain. Its target is unknown. Clones were sequenced by immunoSEQ multiplex PCR, and TCRdb holds only the in-frame ones, with some missing. This table holds approximately 2.1 million clones, over 90% found once. This sample is part of a study of shared clonotypes between healthy human individuals. Notes on the study in general: Among the subsets, naive ones generally showed larger estimated richness than memory ones.

The V gene's germline CDR1 is LGHNA and CDR2 YNFKEQ. Trimming pared 0 bases from V and 4 bases from J, leaving 9 bases between. This CDR3 has 15 amino acids. The specimen was naive CD4+ T cells from PBMCs. The subset denotes: CD45RA+ positively selected. This rearrangement joins TRBV4-2 to TRBJ2-2; D unresolved. This clonotype originated in a man between 18 and 29 years old in good health. Some clones in this sample may be carry-over from other donors' samples. CDR3 sequence (DNA): TGTGCCAGCAGCCAAGATGGCCAGATCACCGGGGAGCTGTTTTTT. Protein product: CASSQDGQITGELFF.